This T cell receptor beta chain was found in a study of CD8+ T cells in alopecia areata. For the study at large: Treatment comprised oral tofacitinib, 5 to 10 mg twice daily, in treated patients. A 6-month off-drug phase came after tofacitinib, which had lasted 6 to 18 months. Findings of the study overall: Links between baseline CD8+ expansion and response need larger treated cohorts.

Note on this clone: The antigen is unknown.

The treatment denotes: oral pan-JAK inhibitor, 5-10 mg twice daily. Reverse transcribed after extraction, RNA yielded cDNA as the sequencing template. Profiling relied on immunoSEQ multiplex PCR, and the TCRdb table lists in-frame clones only, not all of them. The sample includes 170,000 or so clones, 65% seen only once; the top ten take roughly 0.85%. CDR3 size: 14 residues. Trimming cost V 5 bases and J 5 bases, with 16 bases left between them. Germline CDR1 SGHRS, CDR2 YFSETQ. This chain uses TRBV5-1 with TRBJ2-5; D is unresolved. This TCR was sampled from a human donor with alopecia areata. The input for sequencing was CD4+ T cells sorted from blood, taken at week 4, from a patient treated with tofacitinib. The CDR3 is CASRRVLLRETQYF. In DNA form, the CDR3 reads TGCGCCAGCAGACGGGTCCTTCTTCGGGAGACCCAGTACTTC.